A selection of T cell receptor beta chains follows, all from one sample in a study of stem cell transplantation in POMP-related autoinflammatory disease. Assay: immunoSEQ multiplex PCR; the TCRdb copy retains only in-frame clones and omits some. This sample has approximately 11,000 clones; roughly 86% occur once, and the top ten carry about half. This specimen consisted of CD8+ T cells from PBMCs, obtained before stem cell transplantation. The receptors come from a human donor with POMP-related autoinflammation and immune dysregulation (PRAID). Each CDR3 is given with its conserved first and last residue. Each record gives: clone size, D gene, V gene, J gene, CDR3 DNA, CDR3 protein. The D gene is left open where the match is weak. The size of a clone is reported for some rows only, either as once, few or many, or as a class for expanded clones.

>NA|NA|TRBV14|TRBJ2-1
TGTGCCAGCAGCCAAGATTGGAATGAGCAGTTCTTC
CASSQDWNEQFF
>NA|TRBD2|TRBV5-6|TRBJ2-1
TGTGCCAGCAGCGCCACTAGCGGGGCGAGGGATGAGCAGTTCTTC
CASSATSGARDEQFF
>NA|NA|TRBV1|TRBJ2-3
TGCACCAGCAGCCAAGAAAAGCTCCGGCGGGGGGATACGCAGTATTTT
CTSSQEKLRRGDTQYF
>once|NA|TRBV7-6|TRBJ2-7
TGTGCCAGCAGCCTAGGTGGGGCGGGGGAGCAGTACTTC
CASSLGGAGEQYF
>NA|NA|TRBV5-6|TRBJ1-4
TGTGCCAGCAGCATAGCGGGACTAAATAATGAAAAACTGTTTTTT
CASSIAGLNNEKLFF
>once|NA|TRBV7-9|TRBJ2-7
TGTGCCAGCGGCCGGGACTCCCCCTACGAGCAGTACTTC
CASGRDSPYEQYF
>NA|NA|TRBV28|TRBJ2-7
TGTGCCAGCAGCTCAGCCCTAGGCCGCGAGCAGTACTTC
CASSSALGREQYF
>NA|TRBD2|TRBV2|TRBJ2-7
TGTGCCAGCAGTGAATTACTAGCGAGTCCCTACGAGCAGTACTTC
CASSELLASPYEQYF
>NA|NA|TRBV2|TRBJ2-2
TGTGCCAGCAGTGACTTTGGGCTAAGAACCGGGGAGCTGTTTTTT
CASSDFGLRTGELFF
>NA|TRBD1|TRBV4-2|TRBJ2-1
TGTGCCAGCAGCCAAGAAATCCAGGGGGCGTACAATGAGCAGTTCTTC
CASSQEIQGAYNEQFF
>NA|NA|TRBV13|TRBJ1-1
TGTGCCAGCAGCTTATCCGGGGGTATCTTGAGAAAAGCTTTCTTT
CASSLSGGILRKAFF
>NA|TRBD2|TRBV5-4|TRBJ2-7
TGTGCCAGCAAATGGACTAGCGGGAGGGCCGGGGACTACGAGCAGTACTTC
CASKWTSGRAGDYEQYF